This T cell receptor beta chain was identified in a study of T cells expressing NK-cell markers. About the study: Cells sorted as CD3+CD56+NKG2C+, CD3+CD56+NKG2C- and CD3+CD56-NKG2C+ T cells supplied the TCR beta repertoires. Of eight sequenced donors, seven were HCMV-seropositive and one HCMV-seronegative.

To note about this clonotype: Its antigen is still unknown.

Study conclusions and caveats: In roughly 6 donors, dominant CD3+CD56+NKG2C+ clones formed about 1.0-7.5% of CD8+ cells.

There are 14 residues in the CDR3. Looked up from germline, CDR1 is ENHRY and CDR2 is SYGVKD. Production of TCR beta cDNA relied on 5'RACE template switching with UMIs. Reanalyzing the 5' RACE reads, TCRdb keeps one entry per CDR3 protein, without DNA. In total, the table holds 300,000 to 500,000 distinct CDR3 sequences. The receptor comes from a woman in her forties or fifties in good health. The chain recombines TRBV10-3 with TRBJ2-1; the TCRdb call, TRBD1, lacks DNA for checking. The sample consisted of blood T cells: a sorted CD56 or NKG2C T cell subset, CD4+ or CD8+ T cells, or bulk PBMC T cells (not recorded which). The CDR3 sequence is CAISPGGVVNEQFF.